One sample yielded the 3 T cell receptor beta chains listed below, sequenced in a study of CD8+CD57+ T cells in acquired aplastic anemia. CDR3 and TCR beta VDJ profiling relied on genomic DNA as the template. In TCRdb, the reads were re-called with MiXCR into one record per CDR3 protein. The sample includes about 190,000 distinct CDR3 sequences, around half seen only once; the top ten take roughly 15%. Sequencing was done on a sample of sorted CD4+, CD8+, or CD8+CD57+ T cells (not recorded which) from PBMCs. These receptors all come from a human donor in good health, serving as a control.

This clonotype was counted at least ten times. The chain carries TRBV6-6 and TRBJ2-5; 11 positions match TRBD2. Germline CDR1 MNHNY, CDR2 SVGAGI (reference sequence). This CDR3 is built from 14 residues. Unmatched junction bases numbered 7, after V lost 7 bases and J lost 6 bases. In DNA form, the CDR3 reads TGTGCCAGCACAATAGCGGGGGGGCGGAAGACCCAGTACTTC. Translation gives CASTIAGGRKTQYF.

CDR3 coding DNA: TGTGCCAGCAGCTCGACTCCTGTTACAGGGGAGAACATTCAGTACTTC. It specifies CASSSTPVTGENIQYF. The rearrangement uses TRBV7-2 and TRBJ2-4; TRBD1 matches 7 bases. This CDR3 spans 16 amino acids. Germline V gives CDR1 SGHTA, CDR2 FQGNSA. Germline trimming cut 4 bases from V and 7 bases from J; bases unmatched to any gene: 13.

The rearrangement links TRBV28 to TRBJ2-5; TRBD1 matches at 9 bases. CDR3 length: 15 amino acids. CDR1 is MDHEN and CDR2 is SYDVKM in the germline V gene. V shed 6 bases, J shed 9 bases, and the junction held 14 bases outside the gene matches. The CDR3 here is CASRTQGAGNQPQYF. Written as DNA, the CDR3 is TGTGCCAGCAGGACACAGGGGGCAGGCAATCAGCCCCAGTACTTC.